The 29 T cell receptor beta chains below were found in one sample sequenced in a study of OX40 agonist ivuxolimab in advanced cancers. The table came from immunoSEQ multiplex PCR; TCRdb's copy has only in-frame clones and leaves some out. Found here are 50,000 to 70,000 clones, 85% to 90% of them singletons; the top ten hold 0.3% to 0.4%. The specimen comprised CD4+ or CD8+ T cells sorted from blood, sampled in a trial of the OX40 agonist ivuxolimab. The receptor set was obtained from an adult with an advanced solid tumor such as melanoma, head and neck, liver or kidney cancer.

The DNA of the CDR3 is TGTGCCAGCAGCGCCGACAGGGCCCAGCCCCAGCATTTT. Translating it yields CASSADRAQPQHF. The gene calls are TRBV6-1 and TRBJ1-5; 7 bases are shared with TRBD1. V lost 6 bases, J lost 7 bases, and 6 bases stayed unmatched. CDR3 length: 13 amino acids. In germline, CDR1 is MNHNS, CDR2 SASEGT.

The J gene is TRBJ1-3, the V gene TRBV5-1; 7 nucleotides agree with TRBD1. The V segment lost 4 bases and the J segment 8 bases; nucleotides outside the gene matches: 9. The CDR3 loop spans 14 amino acids. CDR1 and CDR2 (germline): SGHRS, YFSETQ. CDR3 sequence: CASSLGQSGDTIYF. Written as DNA, the CDR3 is TGCGCCAGCAGCCTGGGACAGTCGGGGGACACCATATATTTT.

The rearrangement joins TRBV18 to TRBJ1-1; D is uncertain. The ends were cut back, 0 bases at V and 2 bases at J, with 1 base in the middle. This CDR3 region has 12 residues. CDR1 KGHSH and CDR2 LQKENI come from the germline V gene. As DNA, the CDR3 is TGTGCCAGCTCACCACCCAACACTGAAGCTTTCTTT. The encoded protein is CASSPPNTEAFF. Full variable domain (remainder filled in from reference TRBV18 and TRBJ1-1): NAGVMQNPRHLVRRRGQEARLRCSPMKGHSHVYWYRQLPEEGLKFMVYLQKENIIDESGMPKERFSAEFPKEGPSILRIQQVVRGDSAAYFCASSPPNTEAFFGQGTRLTVV.

The chain couples TRBV7-2 to TRBJ2-1; TRBD1 might be the D (5 bases). Germline loops: CDR1 SGHTA, CDR2 FQGNSA. Trimming stripped 2 bases from V and 4 bases from J, with 12 bases between. The CDR3 is made up of 15 amino acids. The CDR3 DNA reads TGTGCCAGCAGCTTACAGGGCCCCTCATACAATGAGCAGTTCTTC. It yields the protein CASSLQGPSYNEQFF.

V and J are TRBV5-1 and TRBJ2-5; possibly TRBD2 for D (6 bases). V was clipped by 4 bases and J by 6 bases, with 16 bases between them. Germline-derived CDR1 and CDR2 are SGHRS and YFSETQ. The CDR3 has 14 amino acids. CDR3 DNA: TGCGCCAGCAGCCCAGACGGGGGTCGGAAGACCCAGTACTTC. Its protein is CASSPDGGRKTQYF.

The chain recombines TRBV5-3 with TRBJ1-5; 9 bases match TRBD1. TRBV5-3 is placed among ORFs of uncertain function. The CDR3 has 15 amino acids. Unmatched junction bases numbered 10, after V lost 5 bases and J lost 7 bases. The CDR3 protein is CARRLYGTGWQPQHF. In nucleotides, the CDR3 is TGTGCCAGAAGGCTTTACGGGACAGGGTGGCAGCCCCAGCATTTT.

The chain joins TRBV5-4 to TRBJ2-2; TRBD2 might be the D (6 bases). Trimming shortened V by 2 bases and J by 5 bases, and 19 bases separated the two germline ends. This CDR3 is built from 17 residues. From germline, CDR1 is SGHNT and CDR2 YYREEE (reference sequence). CDR3 sequence reads: CASSFYVSAGSTGELFF. As DNA, the CDR3 is TGTGCCAGCAGCTTTTATGTCAGTGCGGGAAGTACCGGGGAGCTGTTTTTT.

The chain uses TRBV10-1 and TRBJ2-1; no firm D call. Per germline, CDR1 WNHNN and CDR2 SYGVQD (reference sequence). With 3 bases removed from V and 1 base from J, the gap between germline ends came to 7 bases. The CDR3 consists of 14 residues. CDR3 residues: CASSDIGSYNEQFF. Here the CDR3 DNA reads TGCGCCAGCAGTGATATAGGGTCCTACAATGAGCAGTTCTTC.

The J gene is TRBJ1-4, the V gene TRBV2, with D possibly TRBD1 on 5 matching bases. The CDR3 totals 15 residues. The V end was cut by 1 base, the J end by 7 bases, with 13 bases between. CDR1 is SNHLY and CDR2 is FYNNEI in the germline V gene. CDR3 DNA: TGTGCCAGCAGTGAAGAAGGAACGGGGGGTGAAAAACTGTTTTTT. This codes for CASSEEGTGGEKLFF.

V is TRBV28 and J is TRBJ1-4; D unresolved. In germline, CDR1 is MDHEN, CDR2 SYDVKM. The germline V and J ends were trimmed by 3 bases and 8 bases, with 10 bases remaining between them. The CDR3 is 13 amino acids. The CDR3 region has the DNA TGTGCCAGCAGTTTTTCAGGTCGGGAAAAACTGTTTTTT. Its protein is CASSFSGREKLFF.

The chain employs TRBV6-1 and TRBJ2-7; 9 bases align to TRBD2. Germline CDR1 is MNHNS and CDR2 is SASEGT. The V segment lost 6 bases and the J segment 2 bases; nucleotides outside the gene matches: 2. The CDR3 is made up of 13 amino acids. In DNA form, the CDR3 reads TGTGCCAGCAGACGGACTAGCGCCTACGAGCAGTACTTC. Amino acids: CASRRTSAYEQYF.

This clone was seen once. The J gene is TRBJ2-4, the V gene TRBV27, with D tentatively TRBD1 or TRBD2 (5 bases each). The CDR3 loop spans 16 amino acids. Trimming removed 3 bases at V and 4 bases at J, with 16 bases between. From germline, CDR1 is MNHEY and CDR2 SMNVEV (reference sequence). CDR3 bases: TGTGCCAGCAGTTTTAACTTCGGGACCCTAAAAAACATTCAGTACTTC. The encoded protein is CASSFNFGTLKNIQYF.

The chain recombines TRBV19 with TRBJ2-7; D gene ambiguous. CDR1 and CDR2 from the germline V gene are LNHDA and SQIVND (reference sequence). This CDR3 is 11 amino acids long. The V and J ends lost 5 bases and 3 bases respectively, with 5 bases between them. In DNA form, the CDR3 reads TGTGCCAGTAGTGCGAGCTACGAGCAGTACTTC. Translation: CASSASYEQYF. Complete variable domain (other parts from reference TRBV19 and TRBJ2-7): DGGITQSPKYLFRKEGQNVTLSCEQNLNHDAMYWYRQDPGQGLRLIYYSQIVNDFQKGDIAEGYSVSREKKESFPLTVTSAQKNPTAFYLCASSASYEQYFGPGTRLTVT.

Only one count was recorded for this clone. The V and J genes are TRBV7-9 and TRBJ2-1; D unclear. This CDR3 contains 13 residues. Trimming pared 5 bases from V and 8 bases from J, leaving 13 bases between. Germline values: CDR1 SEHNR, CDR2 FQNEAQ (reference sequence). The CDR3 sequence is CASSTLFGDEQFF. DNA of the CDR3: TGTGCCAGCAGCACATTGTTTGGAGATGAGCAGTTCTTC.

The rearrangement uses TRBV6-6 and TRBJ2-7; tentatively, D is TRBD1 (5 bases). Trimming took off 0 bases at V and 3 bases at J, with 6 bases between the two ends. From germline, CDR1 is MNHNY and CDR2 SVGAGI (reference sequence). The CDR3 has 13 amino acids. CDR3 coding DNA: TGTGCCAGCAGTTACTCCCAGGGCTACGAGCAGTACTTC. Protein product: CASSYSQGYEQYF.

Here the CDR3 DNA reads TGTGCCAGCAGCTTAGTGCCCCCCCCTCAAGAGACCCAGTACTTC. Amino acids: CASSLVPPPQETQYF. This chain joins TRBV11-2 and TRBJ2-5; D call uncertain. V lost 1 base and J 2 bases, leaving 11 bases between the germline ends. Germline-derived CDR1 and CDR2 are SGHAT and FQNNGV. The CDR3 spans 15 residues. Full variable domain (rest looked up from reference TRBV11-2 and TRBJ2-5): EAGVAQSPRYKIIEKRQSVAFWCNPISGHATLYWYQQILGQGPKLLIQFQNNGVVDDSQLPKDRFSAERLKGVDSTLKIQPAKLEDSAVYLCASSLVPPPQETQYFGPGTRLLVL.

This clone was seen a few times. This sequence joins TRBV7-2 and TRBJ2-2; the match to TRBD2 covers 11 bases. J lost 5 bases, V lost 5 bases, and 13 bases had no gene match. CDR3 size: 18 residues. CDR1 is SGHTA and CDR2 is FQGNSA in the germline V gene. The CDR3 is CASSHGTSGSWGTGELFF. In DNA form, the CDR3 reads TGTGCCAGCAGCCACGGGACTAGCGGAAGCTGGGGGACCGGGGAGCTGTTTTTT.

This chain connects TRBV18 to TRBJ1-1; D might be TRBD1 (5 bases). Germline lookup yields CDR1 KGHSH and CDR2 LQKENI. The CDR3 consists of 14 residues. V shed 1 base and J shed 1 base, with 7 bases lying between them. CDR3 region: CASSPRGTNTEAFF. The CDR3 DNA follows: TGTGCCAGCTCACCACGGGGGACGAACACTGAAGCTTTCTTT.

The chain uses TRBV4-2 and TRBJ2-5, with D hard to call. Germline CDR1 is LGHNA and CDR2 is YNFKEQ. The ends were cut back, 3 bases at V and 7 bases at J, with 15 bases in the middle. This CDR3 comprises 14 residues. DNA for the CDR3: TGTGCCAGCAGCCACCCCGGACCTAAGGGGACCCAGTACTTC. Translated, it gives CASSHPGPKGTQYF.

The rearrangement links TRBV27 to TRBJ1-1; no reliable D call. CDR1 and CDR2 from the germline V gene are MNHEY and SMNVEV (reference sequence). Trimming took 0 bases from V and 5 from J, leaving 13 bases between them. This CDR3 has 15 residues. The CDR3 here is CASSLSLVEQTEAFF. The CDR3, as DNA: TGTGCCAGCAGTTTATCTTTAGTGGAGCAAACTGAAGCTTTCTTT.

The V gene is TRBV5-8, the J gene TRBJ1-1, with D uncertain. The CDR3 consists of 12 residues. The V gene lost 0 bases and the J gene lost 13 bases, with 13 bases spanning the gap. Germline V gene lookup returns CDR1 SGHTS and CDR2 YDEGEE. The CDR3 DNA is TGTGCCAGCAGCTTGGGTCAGCCGGCCCGTTTCTTT. Protein product: CASSLGQPARFF.

V gene TRBV10-2 combines with J gene TRBJ1-6, with D maybe TRBD1 (6 bases). CDR3 length: 15 amino acids. Deletions cut 3 bases from V and 4 bases from J, with 10 bases between. Germline CDR1 WSHSY, CDR2 SAAADI. The CDR3 spells CASSDLGHYNSPLHF. CDR3 DNA: TGCGCCAGCAGTGATCTGGGACATTATAATTCACCCCTCCACTTT.

The chain joins TRBV10-2 to TRBJ1-1, with D uncertain. Germline values: CDR1 WSHSY, CDR2 SAAADI. With 4 bases removed from V and 5 bases from J, the gap between germline ends came to 8 bases. The CDR3 is 12 amino acids. The CDR3 is CASSAGGTEAFF. The CDR3 nucleotides are TGCGCCAGCAGTGCGGGAGGAACTGAAGCTTTCTTT.

The V gene is TRBV6-4, the J gene TRBJ1-5; TRBD1 matches at 11 bases. The V and J ends lost 8 bases and 0 bases, in that order; junction bases with no gene match: 9. Germline CDR1 reads MRHNA; CDR2 reads SNTAGT. CDR3 size: 17 residues. CDR3 sequence: CASGGGQGVYSNQPQHF. The CDR3, as DNA: TGTGCCAGCGGCGGGGGACAGGGGGTCTATAGCAATCAGCCCCAGCATTTT.

The chain has TRBV5-1 and TRBJ2-2; 9 nucleotides agree with TRBD1. The CDR3 has 15 amino acids. The J segment lost 4 bases and the V segment lost 4 bases, leaving 5 bases of the junction unmatched. The germline gives CDR1 SGHRS, CDR2 YFSETQ. In DNA form, the CDR3 reads TGCGCCAGCAGCAAGGGACAGGGATTCACCGGGGAGCTGTTTTTT. Its translation is CASSKGQGFTGELFF.

V gene TRBV2 combines with J gene TRBJ2-1; tentatively, D is TRBD2 (6 bases). V shed 6 bases and J shed 0 bases, with 12 bases lying between them. Germline V gene data show CDR1 as SNHLY and CDR2 as FYNNEI. There are 15 residues in the CDR3. CDR3 in DNA: TGTGCCAGCAGAAAGGACTACGTCTCCTACAATGAGCAGTTCTTC. Amino acid sequence: CASRKDYVSYNEQFF.

The CDR3: CASTGQVRHGYTF. DNA for the CDR3: TGTGCCAGCACGGGACAGGTTCGCCATGGCTACACCTTC. The chain combines TRBV28 with TRBJ1-2, with 8 bases matching TRBD1. J gave up 6 bases and V 7 bases, and 7 bases lay outside the gene matches. The CDR3 totals 13 residues. CDR1 is MDHEN, CDR2 SYDVKM, per germline.

V and J are TRBV6-5 and TRBJ1-5; tentatively, D is TRBD1 (5 bases). V was clipped by 2 bases and J by 0 bases, with 8 bases between them. The CDR3 sequence is 15 residues long. Germline V CDR1 and CDR2: MNHEY, SVGAGI. The CDR3 reads CASSYTGDSNQPQHF. Here the CDR3 DNA reads TGTGCCAGCAGTTACACGGGGGATAGCAATCAGCCCCAGCATTTT.

The V gene is TRBV18, the J gene TRBJ1-3; tentatively, D is TRBD1 (5 bases). Between the trimmed V and J ends, which lost 1 base and 0 bases, there was a span of 10 bases. CDR3 length: 16 residues. In germline, CDR1 is KGHSH, CDR2 LQKENI. CDR3 bases: TGTGCCAGCTCACCACTTACGGGGGGCTCTGGAAACACCATATATTTT. Translation: CASSPLTGGSGNTIYF.